The present entry profiles one T cell receptor (beta chain) with its context. This entry belongs to a study of blood T cell repertoires in COVID-19. Study in general: Material from acute and convalescent COVID-19 was sourced from the United States, Italy and Spain.

The CDR3 runs 13 residues. From germline, CDR1 is SGHRS and CDR2 YFSETQ. With 3 bases removed from V and 0 bases from J, the gap between germline ends came to 3 bases. This table comes from immunoSEQ multiplex PCR, and its TCRdb copy is limited to in-frame clones, with some not included. The sample lists 230,000 or so clones, about 85% seen once, with about 6.9% in the top ten. The rearrangement joins TRBV5-1 to TRBJ2-2; D not certain. What was sequenced was PBMCs or T cells enriched from blood (not recorded which). The TCR comes from a woman aged 45 to 65 who had been exposed to COVID-19. The CDR3 DNA is TGCGCCAGCAGCTCCGCGAACACCGGGGAGCTGTTTTTT. Encoded protein: CASSSANTGELFF.